The 10 T cell receptor beta chains reported below all come from one sample, sequenced in a study of blood T cell repertoires in COVID-19. TCRdb's copy holds only in-frame clones and misses some; the assay was immunoSEQ multiplex PCR. The profile shows some 20,000 clones, approximately 90% of them singletons. Source material: peripheral blood. All receptors derive from a woman aged 60-75 years with active COVID-19.

The CDR3 region has the DNA TGTGCCAGCTCACCTTCTCCGGGACAGGGATTGCGATATGAAAAACTGTTTTTT. Protein product: CASSPSPGQGLRYEKLFF. The V and J genes are TRBV18 and TRBJ1-4; TRBD1 aligns across 9 bases. Germline CDR1 KGHSH, CDR2 LQKENI. Trimming at V came to 3 bases and at J to 6 bases, leaving 14 bases not matched to a gene. This CDR3 comprises 18 residues.

The gene calls are TRBV27 and TRBJ1-5, with 8 positions matching TRBD1. The V segment lost 10 bases and the J segment 1 base; nucleotides outside the gene matches: 6. The CDR3 extends over 14 amino acids. Germline lookup yields CDR1 MNHEY and CDR2 SMNVEV (reference sequence). The CDR3: CATRQGTSNQPQHF. In nucleotides, the CDR3 is TGTGCCACCCGACAGGGGACGAGCAATCAGCCCCAGCATTTT.

This rearrangement joins TRBV5-1 to TRBJ2-1, with 12 bases that match TRBD2. In germline, CDR1 is SGHRS, CDR2 YFSETQ. The V segment lost 4 bases and the J segment 4 bases; nucleotides outside the gene matches: 3. The CDR3 length is 15 residues. CDR3 in amino acids: CASSTTSGGYNEQFF. DNA for the CDR3: TGCGCCAGCAGCACGACTAGCGGGGGTTACAATGAGCAGTTCTTC.

The rearrangement links TRBV5-4 to TRBJ2-7; D is perhaps TRBD2 (7 bases). V was clipped by 1 base and J by 5 bases, with 16 bases between them. Per germline, CDR1 SGHNT and CDR2 YYREEE (reference sequence). CDR3 length: 15 amino acids. This chain's CDR3 is CASSLRGRGINEQYF. DNA for the CDR3: TGTGCCAGCAGCTTGCGAGGGAGGGGGATCAACGAGCAGTACTTC.

This rearrangement joins TRBV6-4 to TRBJ2-3; D unresolved. CDR3 length: 14 residues. V was shortened by 2 bases and J by 1 base, with 7 bases between the two germline ends. Germline CDR1 MRHNA, CDR2 SNTAGT. The CDR3 DNA reads TGTGCCAGCAGTGACCTGGGCGGCACAGATACGCAGTATTTT. Amino acids: CASSDLGGTDTQYF.

The chain recombines TRBV19 with TRBJ2-3, with 10 bases lining up with TRBD1. The J segment lost 3 bases and the V segment lost 4 bases, leaving 7 bases of the junction unmatched. Germline V gene sequence: CDR1 LNHDA, CDR2 SQIVND (reference sequence). This CDR3 spans 16 amino acids. The CDR3 region is CASSRGDRGWTDTQYF. DNA for the CDR3: TGTGCCAGTAGTAGAGGGGACAGGGGCTGGACAGATACGCAGTATTTT. The full variable domain, rest sourced from reference TRBV19 and TRBJ2-3, is DGGITQSPKYLFRKEGQNVTLSCEQNLNHDAMYWYRQDPGQGLRLIYYSQIVNDFQKGDIAEGYSVSREKKESFPLTVTSAQKNPTAFYLCASSRGDRGWTDTQYFGPGTRLTVL.

This clone has only one observation. The rearrangement uses TRBV19 and TRBJ2-3, with D perhaps TRBD1 (7 bases). Per germline, CDR1 LNHDA and CDR2 SQIVND (reference sequence). Trimming took off 7 bases at V and 3 bases at J, with 17 bases between the two ends. This CDR3 spans 15 amino acids. CDR3: CASNVWAGGTDTQYF. The CDR3, as DNA: TGTGCCAGTAATGTATGGGCAGGGGGGACAGATACGCAGTATTTT. Together with reference TRBV19 and TRBJ2-3, the CDR3 gives the full variable domain: DGGITQSPKYLFRKEGQNVTLSCEQNLNHDAMYWYRQDPGQGLRLIYYSQIVNDFQKGDIAEGYSVSREKKESFPLTVTSAQKNPTAFYLCASNVWAGGTDTQYFGPGTRLTVL.

The gene calls are TRBV6-5 and TRBJ1-1; perhaps TRBD1 as D (6 bases). Trimming cost V 8 bases and J 3 bases, with 7 bases left between them. The CDR3 is made up of 11 amino acids. Per germline, CDR1 MNHEY and CDR2 SVGAGI. This CDR3 is CASEGDTEAFF. The CDR3 coding sequence is TGTGCCAGCGAGGGGGACACTGAAGCTTTCTTT.

The sample holds one count of this clone. This chain uses TRBV19 with TRBJ1-6, with 8 bases matching TRBD1. CDR3 length: 16 amino acids. Germline V CDR1 and CDR2: LNHDA, SQIVND (reference sequence). V lost 3 bases to trimming and J lost 6 bases; unmatched junction nucleotides: 7. The CDR3 spells CASSMNQGATNSPLHF. In DNA, the CDR3 is TGTGCCAGTAGTATGAATCAGGGGGCGACTAATTCACCCCTCCACTTT.

The rearrangement uses TRBV20-1 and TRBJ1-3; D is unresolved. CDR1 and CDR2 from the germline V gene are DFQATT and SNEGSKA (reference sequence). The V end was cut by 3 bases, the J end by 1 base, with 13 bases between. The CDR3 sequence is 15 residues long. CDR3 protein: CSASPGSRSGNTIYF. The CDR3 region has the DNA TGCAGTGCTAGTCCCGGTTCACGATCTGGAAACACCATATATTTT.